What follows is one T cell receptor beta chain and its context. Produced via immunoSEQ multiplex PCR; TCRdb's table is partial and in-frame only. The sample includes 130,000 or so clones, roughly 94% of them seen just once. The data belong to a study of control samples from healthy donors and cancer patients. The CDR3 has 15 residues. Germline loops: CDR1 SGHKS, CDR2 YYEKEE (reference sequence). V lost 0 bases and J lost 4, with 13 bases in between. The receptor was derived from a man between 35 and 55 years old in good health. Sequenced sample: blood. The chain is built from TRBV5-5 and TRBJ1-1; D gene unclear. The CDR3 DNA is TGTGCCAGCAGCTTGGATGGCCACGTGGGCACTGAAGCTTTCTTT. Amino acids: CASSLDGHVGTEAFF.